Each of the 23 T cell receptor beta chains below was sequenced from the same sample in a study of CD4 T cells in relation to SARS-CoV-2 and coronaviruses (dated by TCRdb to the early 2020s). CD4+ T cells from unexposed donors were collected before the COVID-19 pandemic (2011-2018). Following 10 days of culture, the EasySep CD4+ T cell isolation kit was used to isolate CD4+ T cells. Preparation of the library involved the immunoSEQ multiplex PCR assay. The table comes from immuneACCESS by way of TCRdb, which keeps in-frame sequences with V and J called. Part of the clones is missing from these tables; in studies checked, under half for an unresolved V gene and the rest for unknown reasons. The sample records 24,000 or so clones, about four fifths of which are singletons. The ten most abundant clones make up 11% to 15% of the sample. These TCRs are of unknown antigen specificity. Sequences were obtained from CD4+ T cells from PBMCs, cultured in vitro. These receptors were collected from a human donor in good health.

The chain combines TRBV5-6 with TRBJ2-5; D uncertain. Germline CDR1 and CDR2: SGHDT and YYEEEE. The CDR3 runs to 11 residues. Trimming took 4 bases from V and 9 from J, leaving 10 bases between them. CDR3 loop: CASSGVAAQYF. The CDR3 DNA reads TGTGCCAGCAGCGGGGTCGCGGCCCAGTACTTC.

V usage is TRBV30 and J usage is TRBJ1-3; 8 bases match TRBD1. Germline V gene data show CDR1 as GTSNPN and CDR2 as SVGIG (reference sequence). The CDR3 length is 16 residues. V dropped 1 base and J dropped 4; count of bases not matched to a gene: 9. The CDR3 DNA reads TGTGCCTGGAGTGGAGGACAGGGATATTCCGGAAACACCATATATTTT. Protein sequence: CAWSGGQGYSGNTIYF.

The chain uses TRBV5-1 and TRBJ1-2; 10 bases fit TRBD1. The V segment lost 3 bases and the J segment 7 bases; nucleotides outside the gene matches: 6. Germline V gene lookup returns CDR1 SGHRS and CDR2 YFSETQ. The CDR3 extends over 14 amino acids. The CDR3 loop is CASSWGQGLAGYTF. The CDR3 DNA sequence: TGCGCCAGCAGCTGGGGACAGGGGCTTGCTGGCTACACCTTC.

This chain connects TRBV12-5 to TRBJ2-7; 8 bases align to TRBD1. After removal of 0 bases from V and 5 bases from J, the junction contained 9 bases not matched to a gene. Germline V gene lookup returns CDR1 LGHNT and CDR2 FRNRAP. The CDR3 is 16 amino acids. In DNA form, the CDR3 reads TGTGCTAGTGGTTTGGTACTTACAGGGGGGCCCCACGAGCAGTACTTC. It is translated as CASGLVLTGGPHEQYF. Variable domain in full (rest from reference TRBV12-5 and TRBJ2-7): DARVTQTPRHKVTEMGQEVTMRCQPILGHNTVFWYRQTMMQGLELLAYFRNRAPLDDSGMPKDRFSAEMPDATLATLKIQPSEPRDSAVYFCASGLVLTGGPHEQYFGPGTRLTVT.

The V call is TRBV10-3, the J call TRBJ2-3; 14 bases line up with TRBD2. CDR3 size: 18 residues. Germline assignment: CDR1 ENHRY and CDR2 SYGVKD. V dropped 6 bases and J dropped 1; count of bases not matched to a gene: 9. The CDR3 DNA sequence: TGTGCCATCAGCCTTGGGACTAGCGGGAGCGGAGGCACAGATACGCAGTATTTT. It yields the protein CAISLGTSGSGGTDTQYF.

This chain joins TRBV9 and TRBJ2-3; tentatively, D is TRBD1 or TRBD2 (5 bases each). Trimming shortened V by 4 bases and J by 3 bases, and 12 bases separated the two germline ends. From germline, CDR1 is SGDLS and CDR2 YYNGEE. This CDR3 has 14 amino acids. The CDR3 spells CASSPGTRTDTQYF. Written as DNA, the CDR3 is TGTGCCAGCAGCCCCGGGACGAGAACAGATACGCAGTATTTT.

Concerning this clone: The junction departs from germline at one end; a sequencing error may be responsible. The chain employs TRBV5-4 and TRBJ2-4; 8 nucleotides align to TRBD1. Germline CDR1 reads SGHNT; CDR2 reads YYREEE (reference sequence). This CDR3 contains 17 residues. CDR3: CASSLAGRGQGYAHQRF. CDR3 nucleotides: TGTGCCAGCAGCTTGGCCGGTCGAGGACAGGGATATGCCCACCAGCGCTTC.

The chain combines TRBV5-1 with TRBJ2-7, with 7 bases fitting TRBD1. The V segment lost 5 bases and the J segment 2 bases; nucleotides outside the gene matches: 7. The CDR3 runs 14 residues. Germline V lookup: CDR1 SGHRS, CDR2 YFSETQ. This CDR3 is CASSTGTDPYEQYF. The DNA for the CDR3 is TGCGCCAGCAGTACCGGGACAGACCCCTACGAGCAGTACTTC.

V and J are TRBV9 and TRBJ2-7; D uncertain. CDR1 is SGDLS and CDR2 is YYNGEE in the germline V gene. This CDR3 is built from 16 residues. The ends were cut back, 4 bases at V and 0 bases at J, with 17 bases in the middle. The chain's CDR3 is CASSPNLGQSSYEQYF. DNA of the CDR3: TGTGCCAGCAGCCCCAACCTGGGCCAAAGCTCCTACGAGCAGTACTTC.

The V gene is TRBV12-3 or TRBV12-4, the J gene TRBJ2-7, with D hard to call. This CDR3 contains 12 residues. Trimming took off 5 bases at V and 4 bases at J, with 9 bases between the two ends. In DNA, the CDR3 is TGTGCCAGCAGTCCCCAAAGGTACGAGCAGTACTTC. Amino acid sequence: CASSPQRYEQYF.

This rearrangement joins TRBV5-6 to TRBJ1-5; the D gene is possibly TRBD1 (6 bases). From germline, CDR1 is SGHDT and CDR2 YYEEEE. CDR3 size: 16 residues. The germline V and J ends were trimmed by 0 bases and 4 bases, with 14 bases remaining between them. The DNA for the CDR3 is TGTGCCAGCAGCTTGGTGGCAGGGGCAACAAATCAGCCCCAGCATTTT. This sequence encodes CASSLVAGATNQPQHF.

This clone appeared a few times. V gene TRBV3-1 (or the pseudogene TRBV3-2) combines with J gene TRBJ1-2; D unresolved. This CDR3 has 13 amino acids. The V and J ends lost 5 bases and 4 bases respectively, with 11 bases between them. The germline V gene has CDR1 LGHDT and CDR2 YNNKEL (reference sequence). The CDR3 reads CASSSEAPYGYTF. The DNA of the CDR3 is TGTGCCAGCAGCTCCGAGGCCCCCTATGGCTACACCTTC.

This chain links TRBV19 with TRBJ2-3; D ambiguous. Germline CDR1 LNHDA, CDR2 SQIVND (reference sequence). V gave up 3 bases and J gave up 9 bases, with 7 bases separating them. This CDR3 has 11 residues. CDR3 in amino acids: CASSIERTQYF. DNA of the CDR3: TGTGCCAGTAGTATTGAACGCACGCAGTATTTT.

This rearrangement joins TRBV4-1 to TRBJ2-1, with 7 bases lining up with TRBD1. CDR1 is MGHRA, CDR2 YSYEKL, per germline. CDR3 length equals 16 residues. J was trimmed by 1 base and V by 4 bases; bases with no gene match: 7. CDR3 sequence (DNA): TGCGCCAGCAGCCCCGGGACAGCCCTTTCCTACAATGAGCAGTTCTTC. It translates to CASSPGTALSYNEQFF.

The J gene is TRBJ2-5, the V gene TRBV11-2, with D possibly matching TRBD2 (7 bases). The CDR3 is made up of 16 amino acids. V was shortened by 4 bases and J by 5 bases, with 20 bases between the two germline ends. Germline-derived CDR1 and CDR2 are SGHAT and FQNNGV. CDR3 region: CASSYVMGGAQETQYF. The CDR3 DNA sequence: TGTGCCAGCAGCTACGTTATGGGGGGGGCTCAGGAGACCCAGTACTTC.

Here the CDR3 DNA reads TGTGCCAGCAGCTTAGCCGGGACGGAAGCTTTCTTT. It encodes CASSLAGTEAFF. The genes are TRBV7-9 and TRBJ1-1; possible D gene TRBD1, 5 bases. Germline CDR1 is SEHNR and CDR2 is FQNEAQ (reference sequence). Trimming pared 0 bases from V and 8 bases from J, leaving 7 bases between. The length of the CDR3 is 12 residues.

CDR3 amino acids: CASSPQLGQRGNTEAFF. The CDR3 DNA follows: TGTGCCAGCAGCCCCCAGCTGGGACAGCGAGGGAACACTGAAGCTTTCTTT. The chain joins TRBV4-2 to TRBJ1-1; 7 nucleotides align to TRBD1. The length of the CDR3 is 17 residues. V trimming: 4 bases; J trimming: 1 base; junction bases outside the gene matches: 12. Germline V gene data show CDR1 as LGHNA and CDR2 as YNFKEQ.

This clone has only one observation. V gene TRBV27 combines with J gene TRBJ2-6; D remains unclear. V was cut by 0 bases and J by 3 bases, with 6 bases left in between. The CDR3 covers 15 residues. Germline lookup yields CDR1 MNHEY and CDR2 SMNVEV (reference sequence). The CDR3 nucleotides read TGTGCCAGCAGTTTATCAGGGATTGGGGCCAACGTCCTGACTTTC. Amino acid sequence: CASSLSGIGANVLTF.

CDR3 amino acids: CASSRAGDSSQPQHF. CDR3 DNA sequence: TGTGCCAGCAGCCGGGCAGGGGATTCAAGTCAGCCCCAGCATTTT. The V gene is TRBV4-2, the J gene TRBJ1-5; weak D call: TRBD1 (6 bases). Per the germline V gene, CDR1 is LGHNA and CDR2 is YNFKEQ. This CDR3 spans 15 amino acids. V was trimmed by 4 bases and J by 6 bases, leaving 16 bases between them.

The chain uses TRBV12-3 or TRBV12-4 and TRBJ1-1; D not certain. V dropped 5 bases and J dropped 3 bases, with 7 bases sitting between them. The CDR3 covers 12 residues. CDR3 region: CASSLHYTEAFF. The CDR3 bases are TGTGCCAGCAGTCTGCATTACACTGAAGCTTTCTTT.

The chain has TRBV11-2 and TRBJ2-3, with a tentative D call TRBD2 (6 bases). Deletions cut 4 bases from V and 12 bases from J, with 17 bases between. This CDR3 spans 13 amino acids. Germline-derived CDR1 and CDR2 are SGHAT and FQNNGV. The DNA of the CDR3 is TGTGCCAGCAGCTCCCCTACTAGCCTCCTCCAGTATTTT. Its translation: CASSSPTSLLQYF.

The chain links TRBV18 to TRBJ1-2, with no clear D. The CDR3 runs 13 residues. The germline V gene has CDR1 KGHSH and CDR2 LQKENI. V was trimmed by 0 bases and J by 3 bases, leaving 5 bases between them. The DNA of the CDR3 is TGTGCCAGCTCACCACCGGCGGACTATGGCTACACCTTC. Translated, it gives CASSPPADYGYTF. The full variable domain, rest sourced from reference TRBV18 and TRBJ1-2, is NAGVMQNPRHLVRRRGQEARLRCSPMKGHSHVYWYRQLPEEGLKFMVYLQKENIIDESGMPKERFSAEFPKEGPSILRIQQVVRGDSAAYFCASSPPADYGYTFGSGTRLTVV.

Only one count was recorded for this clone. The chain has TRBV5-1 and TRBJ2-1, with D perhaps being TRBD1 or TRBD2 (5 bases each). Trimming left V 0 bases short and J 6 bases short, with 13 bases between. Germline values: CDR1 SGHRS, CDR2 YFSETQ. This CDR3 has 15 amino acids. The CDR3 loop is CASSLEGGAGNEQFF. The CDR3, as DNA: TGCGCCAGCAGCTTGGAAGGTGGGGCGGGCAATGAGCAGTTCTTC.